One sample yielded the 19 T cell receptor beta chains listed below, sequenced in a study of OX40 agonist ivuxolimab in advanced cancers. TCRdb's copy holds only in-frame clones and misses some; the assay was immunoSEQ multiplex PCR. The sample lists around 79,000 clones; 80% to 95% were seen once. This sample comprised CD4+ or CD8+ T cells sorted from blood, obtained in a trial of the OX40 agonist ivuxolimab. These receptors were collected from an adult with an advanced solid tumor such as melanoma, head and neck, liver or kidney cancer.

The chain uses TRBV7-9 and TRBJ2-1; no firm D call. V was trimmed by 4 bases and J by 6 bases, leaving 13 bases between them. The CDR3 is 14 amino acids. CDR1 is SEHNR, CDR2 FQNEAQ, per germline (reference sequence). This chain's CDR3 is CASSSVDGRNEQFF. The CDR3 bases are TGTGCCAGCAGCTCCGTCGATGGGCGCAATGAGCAGTTCTTC. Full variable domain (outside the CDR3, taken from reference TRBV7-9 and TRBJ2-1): DTGVSQNPRHKITKRGQNVTFRCDPISEHNRLYWYRQTLGQGPEFLTYFQNEAQLEKSRLLSDRFSAERPKGSFSTLEIQRTEQGDSAMYLCASSSVDGRNEQFFGPGTRLTVL.

The CDR3 region is CASSKNRQGGYEQYF. CDR3 sequence (DNA): TGTGCCAGCAGCAAAAATCGGCAGGGGGGCTACGAGCAGTACTTC. The V and J genes are TRBV21-1 and TRBJ2-7; TRBD1, the table's D call, lacks a check against the DNA. TRBV21-1 is flagged as a pseudogene. The CDR3 runs 15 residues.

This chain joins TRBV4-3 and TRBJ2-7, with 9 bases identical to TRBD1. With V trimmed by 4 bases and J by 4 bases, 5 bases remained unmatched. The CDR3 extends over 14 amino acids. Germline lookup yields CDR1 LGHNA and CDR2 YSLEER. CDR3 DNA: TGCGCCAGCAGCCCGGGACAGGGATCGTACGAGCAGTACTTC. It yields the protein CASSPGQGSYEQYF.

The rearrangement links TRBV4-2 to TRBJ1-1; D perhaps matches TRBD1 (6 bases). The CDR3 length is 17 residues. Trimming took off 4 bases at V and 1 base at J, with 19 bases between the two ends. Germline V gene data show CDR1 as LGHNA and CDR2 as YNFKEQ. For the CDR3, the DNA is TGTGCCAGCAGCCTCCTTTTGTGGGGGGCAGCGAACACTGAAGCTTTCTTT. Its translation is CASSLLLWGAANTEAFF.

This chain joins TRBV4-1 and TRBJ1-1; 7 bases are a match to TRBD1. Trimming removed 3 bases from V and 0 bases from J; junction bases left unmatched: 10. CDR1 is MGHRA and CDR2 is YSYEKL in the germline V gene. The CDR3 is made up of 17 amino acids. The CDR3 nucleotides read TGCGCCAGCAGCCACATTCCCCGACAGGGAGTGAACACTGAAGCTTTCTTT. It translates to CASSHIPRQGVNTEAFF.

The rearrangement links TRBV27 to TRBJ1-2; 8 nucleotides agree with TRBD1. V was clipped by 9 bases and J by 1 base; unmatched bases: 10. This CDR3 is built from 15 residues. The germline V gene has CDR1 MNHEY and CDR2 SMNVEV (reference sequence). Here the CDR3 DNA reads TGTGCCAGTTGTCCGGGACAGGCCTTTAACTATGGCTACACCTTC. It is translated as CASCPGQAFNYGYTF.

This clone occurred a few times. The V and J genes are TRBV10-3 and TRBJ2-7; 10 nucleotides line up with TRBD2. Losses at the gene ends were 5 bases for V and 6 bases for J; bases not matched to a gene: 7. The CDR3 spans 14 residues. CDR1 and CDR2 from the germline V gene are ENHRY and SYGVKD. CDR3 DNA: TGTGCCATCAGTACCCTAGCGGGGGCCGGCGAGCAGTACTTC. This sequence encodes CAISTLAGAGEQYF.

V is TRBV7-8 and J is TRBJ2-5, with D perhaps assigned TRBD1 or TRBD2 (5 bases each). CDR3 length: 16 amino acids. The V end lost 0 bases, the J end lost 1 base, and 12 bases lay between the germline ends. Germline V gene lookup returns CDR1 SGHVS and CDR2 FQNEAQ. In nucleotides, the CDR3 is TGTGCCAGCAGCTTAGCACGAAGGGACGGCCAAGAGACCCAGTACTTC. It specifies CASSLARRDGQETQYF. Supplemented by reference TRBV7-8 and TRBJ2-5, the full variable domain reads GAGVSQSPRYKVAKRGQDVALRCDPISGHVSLFWYQQALGQGPEFLTYFQNEAQLDKSGLPSDRFFAERPEGSVSTLKIQRTQQEDSAVYLCASSLARRDGQETQYFGPGTRLLVL.

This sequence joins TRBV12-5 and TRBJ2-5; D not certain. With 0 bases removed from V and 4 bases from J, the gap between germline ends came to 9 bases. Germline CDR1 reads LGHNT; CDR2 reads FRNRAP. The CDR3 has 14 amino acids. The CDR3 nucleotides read TGTGCTAGTGGTTTGGTTATGAACCGAGAGACCCAGTACTTC. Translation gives CASGLVMNRETQYF.

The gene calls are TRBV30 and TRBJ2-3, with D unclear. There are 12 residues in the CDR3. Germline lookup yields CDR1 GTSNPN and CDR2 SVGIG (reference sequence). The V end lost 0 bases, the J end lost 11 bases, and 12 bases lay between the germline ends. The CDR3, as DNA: TGTGCCTGGAGTGTAACCTTGTCTGAGCAGTATTTT. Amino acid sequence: CAWSVTLSEQYF.

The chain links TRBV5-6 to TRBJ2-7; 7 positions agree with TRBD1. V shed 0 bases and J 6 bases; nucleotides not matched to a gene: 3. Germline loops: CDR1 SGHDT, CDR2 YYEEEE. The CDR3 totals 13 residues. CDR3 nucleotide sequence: TGTGCCAGCAGCTTGGTAGGGGGCCTCGAGCAGTACTTC. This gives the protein CASSLVGGLEQYF.

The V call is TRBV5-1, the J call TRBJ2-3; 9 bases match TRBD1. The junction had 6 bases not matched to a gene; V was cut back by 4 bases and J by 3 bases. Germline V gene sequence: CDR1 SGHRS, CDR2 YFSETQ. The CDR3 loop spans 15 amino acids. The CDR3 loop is CASSAGTGTTDTQYF. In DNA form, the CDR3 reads TGCGCCAGCAGCGCCGGGACAGGGACGACAGATACGCAGTATTTT.

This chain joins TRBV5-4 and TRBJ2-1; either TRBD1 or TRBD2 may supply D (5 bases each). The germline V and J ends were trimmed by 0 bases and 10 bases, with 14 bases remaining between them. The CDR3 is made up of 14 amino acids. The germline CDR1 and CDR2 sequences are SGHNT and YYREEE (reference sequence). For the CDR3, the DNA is TGTGCCAGCAGCTTGGCCCGAGGGGACGAAGAGCAGTTCTTC. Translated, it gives CASSLARGDEEQFF.

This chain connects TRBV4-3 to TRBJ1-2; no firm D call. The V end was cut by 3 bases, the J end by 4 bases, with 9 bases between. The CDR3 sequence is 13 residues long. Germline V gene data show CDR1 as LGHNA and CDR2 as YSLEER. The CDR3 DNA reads TGCGCCAGCAGCCACCAAGCCGGCTATGGCTACACCTTC. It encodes CASSHQAGYGYTF.

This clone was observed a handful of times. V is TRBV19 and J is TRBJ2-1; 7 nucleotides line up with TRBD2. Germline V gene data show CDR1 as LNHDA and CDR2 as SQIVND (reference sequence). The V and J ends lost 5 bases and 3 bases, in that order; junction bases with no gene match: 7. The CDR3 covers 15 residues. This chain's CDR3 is CASSPGGSLYNEQFF. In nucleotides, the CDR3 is TGTGCCAGTAGTCCGGGGGGTTCCCTCTACAATGAGCAGTTCTTC.

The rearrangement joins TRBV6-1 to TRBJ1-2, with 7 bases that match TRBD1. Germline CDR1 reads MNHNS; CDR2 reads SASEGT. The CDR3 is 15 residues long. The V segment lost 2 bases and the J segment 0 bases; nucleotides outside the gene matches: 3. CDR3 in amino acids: CASSEPTGTNYGYTF. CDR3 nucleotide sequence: TGTGCCAGCAGTGAACCGACAGGGACTAACTATGGCTACACCTTC.

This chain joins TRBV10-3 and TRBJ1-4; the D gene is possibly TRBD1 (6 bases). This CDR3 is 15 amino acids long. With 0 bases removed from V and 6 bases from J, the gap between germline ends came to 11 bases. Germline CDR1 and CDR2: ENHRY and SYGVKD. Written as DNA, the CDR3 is TGTGCCATCAGTGAGTCGACAGGTGGAGATGAAAAACTGTTTTTT. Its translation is CAISESTGGDEKLFF.

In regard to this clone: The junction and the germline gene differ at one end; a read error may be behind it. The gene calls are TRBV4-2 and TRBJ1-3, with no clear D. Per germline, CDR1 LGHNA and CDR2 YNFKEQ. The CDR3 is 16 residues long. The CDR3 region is CASSQGSGPVGHTIYF. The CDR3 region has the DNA TGTGCCAGCAGCCAGGGCTCTGGACCGGTTGGACACACCATATATTTT.

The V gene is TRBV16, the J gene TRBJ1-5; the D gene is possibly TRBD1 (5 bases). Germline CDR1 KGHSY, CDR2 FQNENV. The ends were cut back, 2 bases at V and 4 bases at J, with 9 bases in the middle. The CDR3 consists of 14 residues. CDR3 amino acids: CASSQPTDNQPQHF. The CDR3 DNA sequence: TGTGCCAGCAGCCAACCGACAGATAATCAGCCCCAGCATTTT. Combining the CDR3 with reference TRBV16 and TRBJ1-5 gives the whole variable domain GEEVAQTPKHLVRGEGQKAKLYCAPIKGHSYVFWYQQVLKNEFKFLISFQNENVFDETGMPKERFSAKCLPNSPCSLEIQATKLEDSAVYFCASSQPTDNQPQHFGDGTRLSIL.